These 27 T cell receptor beta chains share one sample of origin, sequenced in a study of T cell responses to AZD1222 COVID-19 vaccine. Method: immunoSEQ multiplex PCR; TCRdb's copy keeps in-frame clones and lacks some. The sample consists of 120,000 or so clones, 75% to 90% of them appearing once. The sample consisted of peripheral blood, taken on day 0 of AZD1222 vaccination. The receptor set was obtained from an adult in good health.

The rearrangement joins TRBV27 to TRBJ1-5, with a weak D call TRBD1 (6 bases). The germline gives CDR1 MNHEY, CDR2 SMNVEV (reference sequence). CDR3 length: 15 amino acids. V was clipped by 3 bases and J by 2 bases, with 11 bases between them. DNA of the CDR3: TGTGCCAGCAGTTTGAAGTCAGGGGGCAATCAGCCCCAGCATTTT. Translation: CASSLKSGGNQPQHF.

Here the CDR3 DNA reads TGTGCCAGCAGCTCTCGGGTAGCGGGGGCCCCAAGGGAGCAGTTCTTC. Its translation: CASSSRVAGAPREQFF. The gene calls are TRBV7-2 and TRBJ2-1; 9 nucleotides match TRBD2. Germline assignment: CDR1 SGHTA and CDR2 FQGNSA. The CDR3 loop spans 16 amino acids. J gave up 10 bases and V 4 bases, and 14 bases lay outside the gene matches.

Points on this clone: The sample has other DNA sequences that encode this CDR3 too. The rearrangement joins TRBV3-1 (or the pseudogene TRBV3-2) to TRBJ1-5; D gene uncertain. Germline assignment: CDR1 LGHDT and CDR2 YNNKEL (reference sequence). Trimming pared 0 bases from V and 7 bases from J, leaving 7 bases between. The CDR3 is 13 residues long. The chain's CDR3 is CASSQDEIQPQHF. CDR3 bases: TGTGCCAGCAGCCAAGATGAGATCCAGCCCCAGCATTTT.

The chain combines TRBV30 with TRBJ2-5; perhaps TRBD1 as D (5 bases). V lost 0 bases, J lost 5 bases, and 7 bases lay in between. This CDR3 contains 12 residues. The germline V gene encodes CDR1 GTSNPN and CDR2 SVGIG (reference sequence). CDR3 protein: CAWSVGPETQYF. The CDR3 DNA reads as TGTGCCTGGAGTGTGGGGCCGGAGACCCAGTACTTC.

The chain recombines TRBV5-1 with TRBJ1-2; TRBD1 might be the D (6 bases). V was cut by 4 bases and J by 3 bases, with 16 bases left in between. CDR3 length: 15 residues. CDR1 and CDR2 (germline): SGHRS, YFSETQ. The CDR3 spells CASSRNRGSDYGYTF. CDR3 sequence (DNA): TGCGCCAGCAGCCGGAATAGGGGGTCCGACTATGGCTACACCTTC.

The chain recombines TRBV6-5 with TRBJ1-1, with TRBD1 matching 7 bases. CDR1 and CDR2 (germline): MNHEY, SVGAGI. This CDR3 is built from 12 residues. The V and J ends lost 7 bases and 7 bases, in that order; junction bases with no gene match: 6. CDR3 in DNA: TGTGCCAGCACTGGGACAGCTTATGAAGCTTTCTTT. It yields the protein CASTGTAYEAFF.

J is TRBJ2-1 and V is TRBV10-3; TRBD1 aligns across 10 bases. V shed 5 bases and J 2 bases; nucleotides not matched to a gene: 3. The CDR3 sequence is 15 residues long. CDR1 and CDR2 from the germline V gene are ENHRY and SYGVKD. In DNA, the CDR3 is TGTGCCATCAGTTCCGGGACAGGGGCCTACAATGAGCAGTTCTTC. Translation gives CAISSGTGAYNEQFF.

The rearrangement joins TRBV6-5 to TRBJ1-6; unclear D gene. The CDR3 is 15 amino acids. Trimming stripped 7 bases from V and 2 bases from J, with 12 bases between. Germline V gene lookup returns CDR1 MNHEY and CDR2 SVGAGI. CDR3 protein: CASIAIGTYNSPLHF. DNA for the CDR3: TGTGCCAGCATTGCGATAGGGACCTATAATTCACCCCTCCACTTT.

V and J are TRBV7-3 and TRBJ1-1; D unresolved. Trimming took 1 base from V and 1 from J, leaving 4 bases between them. Germline CDR1 reads SGHTA; CDR2 reads FQGTGA. The CDR3 length is 13 residues. CDR3 sequence reads: CASSLMGNTEAFF. The DNA of the CDR3 is TGTGCCAGCAGCTTAATGGGGAACACTGAAGCTTTCTTT.

V and J are TRBV5-4 and TRBJ1-3; maybe TRBD1 (5 bases). The CDR3 contains 14 residues. Trimming took 7 bases from V and 6 from J, leaving 17 bases between them. Germline V lookup: CDR1 SGHNT, CDR2 YYREEE (reference sequence). CDR3 residues: CASADNPIENTIYF. The DNA of the CDR3 is TGTGCCAGCGCGGACAATCCAATCGAAAACACCATATATTTT.

The V gene is TRBV10-3, the J gene TRBJ2-1; 12 bases align to TRBD2. The CDR3 loop spans 13 amino acids. J was trimmed by 6 bases and V by 10 bases; bases with no gene match: 4. Germline loops: CDR1 ENHRY, CDR2 SYGVKD. CDR3: CASGLAGSNEQFF. The DNA of the CDR3 is TGTGCCAGCGGACTAGCGGGGAGCAATGAGCAGTTCTTC.

This chain links TRBV7-9 with TRBJ1-2; D uncertain. V was trimmed by 2 bases and J by 8 bases, leaving 9 bases between them. This CDR3 is 12 amino acids long. Germline CDR1 and CDR2: SEHNR and FQNEAQ (reference sequence). CDR3 amino acids: CASSLSTRGYTF. The CDR3 bases are TGTGCCAGCAGCTTATCGACAAGGGGCTACACCTTC. The variable domain in full, completed from reference TRBV7-9 and TRBJ1-2, reads DTGVSQNPRHKITKRGQNVTFRCDPISEHNRLYWYRQTLGQGPEFLTYFQNEAQLEKSRLLSDRFSAERPKGSFSTLEIQRTEQGDSAMYLCASSLSTRGYTFGSGTRLTVV.

The table lists this clone with a count of one. V is TRBV28 and J is TRBJ1-1, with a weak D call TRBD1 (5 bases). V was trimmed by 9 bases and J by 0 bases, leaving 11 bases between them. The CDR3 is made up of 13 amino acids. Germline assignment: CDR1 MDHEN and CDR2 SYDVKM. The CDR3 protein is CASSGRLNTEAFF. The CDR3 DNA reads TGTGCCAGTTCGGGACGGCTGAACACTGAAGCTTTCTTT.

The chain joins TRBV29-1 to TRBJ1-2; D unresolved. V was trimmed by 4 bases and J by 12 bases, leaving 12 bases between them. CDR1 SQVTM and CDR2 ANQGSEA come from the germline V gene. This CDR3 region has 10 residues. CDR3 loop: CSVGGHFNTF. As DNA, the CDR3 is TGCAGCGTTGGAGGGCATTTCAACACCTTC. Drawing the rest from reference TRBV29-1 and TRBJ1-2, the complete variable domain is SAVISQKPSRDICQRGTSLTIQCQVDSQVTMMFWYRQQPGQSLTLIATANQGSEATYESGFVIDKFPISRPNLTFSTLTVSNMSPEDSSIYLCSVGGHFNTFGSGTRLTVV.

This clone turned up a few times. The rearrangement uses TRBV27 and TRBJ1-4, with unresolved D. Germline lookup yields CDR1 MNHEY and CDR2 SMNVEV (reference sequence). V lost 0 bases and J lost 7, with 9 bases in between. CDR3 size: 14 residues. The chain's CDR3 is CASSLSFRIEKLFF. The CDR3 region has the DNA TGTGCCAGCAGTTTATCGTTTAGAATTGAAAAACTGTTTTTT.

The chain recombines TRBV5-1 with TRBJ2-7, with D maybe TRBD1 (7 bases). Germline loops: CDR1 SGHRS, CDR2 YFSETQ. The CDR3 covers 14 residues. V was pared by 2 bases and J by 3 bases, with 12 bases between. The CDR3 nucleotides are TGCGCCAGCAGCTTCACAGGGGACTTCTACGAGCAGTACTTC. It encodes CASSFTGDFYEQYF.

This clone has just a few counts. This chain links TRBV3-1 (or the pseudogene TRBV3-2) with TRBJ2-1, with D tentatively TRBD2 (5 bases). V shed 0 bases and J shed 2 bases, with 8 bases lying between them. The CDR3 length is 15 residues. Germline CDR1 LGHDT, CDR2 YNNKEL (reference sequence). CDR3 nucleotide sequence: TGTGCCAGCAGCCAAGATAGCGCCGCCTACAATGAGCAGTTCTTC. Its translation: CASSQDSAAYNEQFF.

In regard to this clone: Other nucleotide sequences in the sample specify the same CDR3. This chain joins TRBV9 and TRBJ2-3; 9 positions match TRBD2. Germline V lookup: CDR1 SGDLS, CDR2 YYNGEE. J was trimmed by 0 bases and V by 2 bases; bases with no gene match: 1. The CDR3 extends over 15 amino acids. CDR3: CASSVAGGSTDTQYF. The DNA of the CDR3 is TGTGCCAGCAGCGTGGCGGGGGGGAGCACAGATACGCAGTATTTT.

V gene TRBV19 combines with J gene TRBJ1-2, with D hard to call. Trimming removed 5 bases at V and 2 bases at J, with 6 bases between. CDR1 and CDR2 (germline): LNHDA, SQIVND (reference sequence). The CDR3 contains 12 residues. In nucleotides, the CDR3 is TGTGCCAGTAGTTTGTGGAACTATGGCTACACCTTC. Protein product: CASSLWNYGYTF.

The V gene is TRBV3-1 (or the pseudogene TRBV3-2), the J gene TRBJ2-7; D is unclear. Trimming took 8 bases from V and 5 from J, leaving 16 bases between them. CDR3 length: 13 residues. The germline V gene has CDR1 LGHDT and CDR2 YNNKEL (reference sequence). For the CDR3, the DNA is TGTGCCAGCGCCGACTCCGGGTACCACGAGCAGTACTTC. Its protein product is CASADSGYHEQYF.

The chain uses TRBV30 and TRBJ1-5; no firm D call. Trimming left V 2 bases short and J 2 bases short, with 7 bases between. CDR3 length: 13 residues. Germline V gene data show CDR1 as GTSNPN and CDR2 as SVGIG (reference sequence). The CDR3 sequence: CAWSPRRNQPQHF. The CDR3 bases are TGTGCCTGGAGTCCCCGGCGCAATCAGCCCCAGCATTTT. Full variable domain (outside the CDR3, taken from reference TRBV30 and TRBJ1-5): SQTIHQWPATLVQPVGSPLSLECTVEGTSNPNLYWYRQAAGRGLQLLFYSVGIGQISSEVPQNLSASRPQDRQFILSSKKLLLSDSGFYLCAWSPRRNQPQHFGDGTRLSIL.

The chain uses TRBV28 and TRBJ2-7; TRBD1 matches at 7 bases. Germline loops: CDR1 MDHEN, CDR2 SYDVKM. V trimming: 2 bases; J trimming: 1 base; junction bases outside the gene matches: 8. The CDR3 has 16 amino acids. For the CDR3, the DNA is TGTGCCAGCAGTTTACCCCGGGACAGAGTTTCCTACGAGCAGTACTTC. This translates into CASSLPRDRVSYEQYF.

V gene TRBV28 combines with J gene TRBJ1-4; maybe TRBD1 (6 bases). V lost 6 bases to trimming and J lost 0 bases, with 11 bases between them. CDR1 and CDR2 (germline): MDHEN, SYDVKM. The CDR3 runs 15 residues. The CDR3 DNA reads TGTGCCAGCAGGGGGGGCACTGCAACTAATGAAAAACTGTTTTTT. It yields the protein CASRGGTATNEKLFF.

The chain recombines TRBV5-6 with TRBJ2-2; the D gene is possibly TRBD2 (6 bases). CDR1 and CDR2 (germline): SGHDT, YYEEEE. The CDR3 is 18 amino acids. The V gene lost 4 bases and the J gene lost 2 bases, with 21 bases spanning the gap. The CDR3 loop reads CASSLPVIGRKNTGELFF. The CDR3 nucleotides read TGTGCCAGCAGCCTCCCGGTGATAGGGAGGAAAAACACCGGGGAGCTGTTTTTT.

A few counts support this clone. The chain uses TRBV9 and TRBJ1-3; maybe TRBD1 (5 bases). From germline, CDR1 is SGDLS and CDR2 YYNGEE. Trimming took 3 bases from V and 6 from J, leaving 13 bases between them. This CDR3 has 14 residues. The CDR3 spells CASSAAGGENTIYF. The CDR3 DNA sequence: TGTGCCAGCAGCGCCGCTGGGGGGGAAAACACCATATATTTT. Drawing the rest from reference TRBV9 and TRBJ1-3, the complete variable domain is DSGVTQTPKHLITATGQRVTLRCSPRSGDLSVYWYQQSLDQGLQFLIQYYNGEERAKGNILERFSAQQFPDLHSELNLSSLELGDSALYFCASSAAGGENTIYFGEGSWLTVV.

The rearrangement uses TRBV5-1 and TRBJ2-7; possible D gene TRBD1, 7 bases. The CDR3 runs 13 residues. Trimming cost V 4 bases and J 9 bases, with 17 bases left between them. In germline, CDR1 is SGHRS, CDR2 YFSETQ. CDR3 bases: TGCGCCAGCAGCCCACTACAGGGGCGGGGGCAGTACTTC. The encoded protein is CASSPLQGRGQYF. The full variable domain, in which reference TRBV5-1 and TRBJ2-7 provide the parts outside the CDR3, is KAGVTQTPRYLIKTRGQQVTLSCSPISGHRSVSWYQQTPGQGLQFLFEYFSETQRNKGNFPGRFSGRQFSNSRSEMNVSTLELGDSALYLCASSPLQGRGQYFGPGTRLTVT.

The chain links TRBV3-1 (or the pseudogene TRBV3-2) to TRBJ1-3; 7 bases fit TRBD1. The trim removed 1 base at V and 8 bases at J, leaving 8 bases unmatched. The length of the CDR3 is 15 residues. Germline V lookup: CDR1 LGHDT, CDR2 YNNKEL (reference sequence). This CDR3 is CASSQVPQGRDTIYF. For the CDR3, the DNA is TGTGCCAGCAGCCAAGTGCCACAGGGGAGAGACACCATATATTTT.